Reported below is one TCR beta chain. What it binds is not known. The data belong to a study of T-cell reconstitution after alpha-beta-depleted transplantation in children. CDR1 is LNHDA, CDR2 SQIVND, per germline (reference sequence). V shed 8 bases, J shed 3 bases, and the junction held 2 bases outside the gene matches. The CDR3 spans 13 residues. Overall study findings and caveats: Reported findings indicate that, about two months after transplant, alpha-beta T cells came from several hundred expanded clones, which were derived from non-depleted graft cells. At day 60, the high TCRbeta diversity found in some patients originated from recipient T cells and thymic progenitors that had survived. T-cell counts and diversity at one year post-transplant came mainly from newly produced T cells.

TCRbeta library preparation incorporated unique molecular identifiers. Each CDR3 protein gets one entry after TCRdb re-called the PCR reads with MiXCR. The profile shows a few hundred thousand distinct CDR3 sequences, roughly 16% of them singletons. This receptor was taken from a boy under three years old who had a stem cell transplant for Wiskott-Aldrich syndrome, so the T cells may come from the graft donor. V and J are TRBV19 and TRBJ1-5; 9 bases match TRBD1. The sample was PBMCs, mostly from graft donor cells, taken 360 days after TCRalphabeta/CD19-depleted stem cell transplant. The CDR3 region has the DNA TGTGCCAGTGGGACAGGGCTCAATCAGCCCCAGCATTTT. Protein product: CASGTGLNQPQHF.